This T cell receptor beta chain stems from a study of cytomegalovirus exposure and HLA in healthy donors. Assay: immunoSEQ multiplex PCR; the TCRdb copy retains only in-frame clones and omits some. The data contain 150,000 to 200,000 clones, around 88% of them singletons. This clone was detected once. CDR1 is MNHEY, CDR2 SMNVEV, per germline (reference sequence). The CDR3 extends over 15 amino acids. The ends were cut back, 0 bases at V and 5 bases at J, with 12 bases in the middle. The origin of this receptor is a woman aged 18-29 years in good health and CMV-seronegative. The rearrangement joins TRBV27 to TRBJ2-3; D unresolved. The sequenced material came from PBMCs. CDR3: CASSLSEISQDTQYF. For the CDR3, the DNA is TGTGCCAGCAGTTTATCTGAGATTTCCCAAGATACGCAGTATTTT.